The entry that follows covers one TCR beta chain sequence. The antigen is not known. The data are from a study of T cells in localized non-small cell lung cancer. Study-wide results and caveats: Heterogeneity within the tumor remains possible, as just one region underwent sequencing. Uninvolved nearby lung showed the greatest T cell clonality, exceeding that found in tumor. Elevated circulating T cell density in blood was associated with longer overall survival.

Trimming removed 6 bases from V and 1 base from J; junction bases left unmatched: 3. CDR3 length equals 14 residues. Germline CDR1 and CDR2: SEHNR and FQNEAQ (reference sequence). Data came from immunoSEQ multiplex PCR; TCRdb stores just in-frame clones and leaves some out. The sample yields tens of thousands of clones, around 83% seen once. The sequencing used peripheral blood, collected before any cancer treatment. This TCR was sampled from a female donor at least 60 years old with stage II squamous cell lung carcinoma. The V gene is TRBV7-9, the J gene TRBJ1-2, with TRBD1 matching 9 bases. CDR3 nucleotide sequence: TGTGCCAGCAGTAGACAGGGGGTTAACTATGGCTACACCTTC. It codes for CASSRQGVNYGYTF.